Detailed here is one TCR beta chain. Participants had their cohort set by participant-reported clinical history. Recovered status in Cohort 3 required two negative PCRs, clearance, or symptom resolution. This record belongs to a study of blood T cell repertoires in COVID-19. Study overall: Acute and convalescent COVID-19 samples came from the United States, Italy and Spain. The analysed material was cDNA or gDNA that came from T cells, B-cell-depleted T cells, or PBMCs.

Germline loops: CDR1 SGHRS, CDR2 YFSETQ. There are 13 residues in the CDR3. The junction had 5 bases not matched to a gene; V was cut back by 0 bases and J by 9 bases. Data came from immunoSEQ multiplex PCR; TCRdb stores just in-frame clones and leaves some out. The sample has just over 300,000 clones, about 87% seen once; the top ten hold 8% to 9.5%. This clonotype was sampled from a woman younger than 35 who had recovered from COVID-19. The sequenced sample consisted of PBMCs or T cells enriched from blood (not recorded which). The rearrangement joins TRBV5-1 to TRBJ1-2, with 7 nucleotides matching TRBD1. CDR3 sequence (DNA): TGCGCCAGCAGCTTGGGACAGGGTACAAGCTACACCTTC. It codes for CASSLGQGTSYTF.